These T cell receptor beta chains were read from a single sample in a study of cytomegalovirus exposure and HLA in healthy donors. Produced via immunoSEQ multiplex PCR; TCRdb's table is partial and in-frame only. The repertoire has more than 80,000 clones, roughly four fifths of them found once; the top ten carry 3% to 4.5%. The sample taken for sequencing was PBMCs. These receptors all come from a female donor in good health and CMV-seropositive. CDR3s include the opening cysteine and the closing phenylalanine or tryptophan. D genes are given only for firm matches. The listing skips clone size in some rows; elsewhere it reads once, few, many or a size class.

V gene: TRBV14; J gene: TRBJ2-7; CDR3 length: 15; clone size: once; D gene: TRBD1; CDR3 DNA: TGTGCCAGCAGCGTCAGACAGGGGACGGCCTACGAGCAGTACTTC; CDR3 protein: CASSVRQGTAYEQYF
V gene: TRBV4-1; J gene: TRBJ2-1; CDR3 length: 16; clone size: -; D gene: TRBD2; CDR3 DNA: TGCGCCAGCAGCCAAGAGCGGGAGTTGGCGGGGAATGAGCAGTTCTTC; CDR3 protein: CASSQERELAGNEQFF
V gene: TRBV6-1; J gene: TRBJ2-5; CDR3 length: 14; clone size: -; D gene: TRBD2; CDR3 DNA: TGTGCCAGCAGTGTCGCGGGAGAGTACGAGACCCAGTACTTC; CDR3 protein: CASSVAGEYETQYF
V gene: TRBV27; J gene: TRBJ1-3; CDR3 length: 16; clone size: once; D gene: TRBD1; CDR3 DNA: TGTGCCAGCAGTTTTCGACAGGGCTTCTCTGGAAACACCATATATTTT; CDR3 protein: CASSFRQGFSGNTIYF
V gene: TRBV5-1; J gene: TRBJ2-7; CDR3 length: 14; clone size: -; D gene: TRBD1; CDR3 DNA: TGCGCCAGCAGCTTGACAGGGGATGGAGGCGAGCAGTACTTC; CDR3 protein: CASSLTGDGGEQYF
V gene: TRBV27; J gene: TRBJ1-2; CDR3 length: 14; clone size: -; D gene: -; CDR3 DNA: TGTGCCAGCAGTTCCTCGACAGCCTCGGGTGGCTACACCTTC; CDR3 protein: CASSSSTASGGYTF
V gene: TRBV7-9; J gene: TRBJ2-2; CDR3 length: 15; clone size: -; D gene: TRBD2; CDR3 DNA: TGTGCCAGCAGATCGAGCGGGAGTTTCACCGGGGAGCTGTTTTTT; CDR3 protein: CASRSSGSFTGELFF
V gene: TRBV28; J gene: TRBJ2-5; CDR3 length: 12; clone size: -; D gene: -; CDR3 DNA: TGTGCCAGGGGAGCAGCCGGGGAGACCCAGTACTTC; CDR3 protein: CARGAAGETQYF
V gene: TRBV4-1; J gene: TRBJ1-3; CDR3 length: 17; clone size: -; D gene: -; CDR3 DNA: TGCGCCAGCAGCCAAGATTCCCCCCGGGGGGCTGGAAACACCATATATTTT; CDR3 protein: CASSQDSPRGAGNTIYF
V gene: TRBV6-1; J gene: TRBJ1-1; CDR3 length: 15; clone size: few; D gene: -; CDR3 DNA: TGTGCCAGCAGTGAACCGGCCAGGGTAGAGTCTGAAGCTTTCTTT; CDR3 protein: CASSEPARVESEAFF
V gene: TRBV28; J gene: TRBJ1-1; CDR3 length: 16; clone size: -; D gene: TRBD1; CDR3 DNA: TGTGCCAGCAGGGAACTACAGGGGGTAGTAGGCACTGAAGCTTTCTTT; CDR3 protein: CASRELQGVVGTEAFF
V gene: TRBV5-4; J gene: TRBJ2-4; CDR3 length: 18; clone size: -; D gene: TRBD2; CDR3 DNA: TGTGCCAGCAGCCCGGTTGGACTAGCGGGAATAGCCAAAAACATTCAGTACTTC; CDR3 protein: CASSPVGLAGIAKNIQYF
V gene: TRBV21-1; J gene: TRBJ1-2; CDR3 length: 14; clone size: -; D gene: -; CDR3 DNA: TGTGCCAGCAGCAAACCGGGACAGATTTTCGGCTACACCTTC; CDR3 protein: CASSKPGQIFGYTF
V gene: TRBV7-2; J gene: TRBJ1-5; CDR3 length: 16; clone size: -; D gene: -; CDR3 DNA: TGTGCCAGCAGCTTAGCGGGCAGCCTAACTAATCAGCCCCAGCATTTT; CDR3 protein: CASSLAGSLTNQPQHF
V gene: TRBV15; J gene: TRBJ2-3; CDR3 length: 19; clone size: -; D gene: TRBD2; CDR3 DNA: TGTGCCACCAGCAGAGAAGGCATAATAGCGGGCCAGCGCACAGATACGCAGTATTTT; CDR3 protein: CATSREGIIAGQRTDTQYF
V gene: TRBV28; J gene: TRBJ1-4; CDR3 length: 15; clone size: -; D gene: TRBD1; CDR3 DNA: TGTGCCAGCAGGCCTAGACAGGGCTCTAATGAAAAACTGTTTTTT; CDR3 protein: CASRPRQGSNEKLFF
V gene: TRBV4-2; J gene: TRBJ1-2; CDR3 length: 16; clone size: -; D gene: -; CDR3 DNA: TGTGCCAGCAGCCAAGAACCCTTCGGGGGGGCGCGTGGCTACACCTTC; CDR3 protein: CASSQEPFGGARGYTF
V gene: TRBV5-1; J gene: TRBJ1-4; CDR3 length: 18; clone size: -; D gene: TRBD1; CDR3 DNA: TGCGCCAGCAGCCGGGGACAGGCCACATATGCAACTAATGAAAAACTGTTTTTT; CDR3 protein: CASSRGQATYATNEKLFF
V gene: TRBV29-1; J gene: TRBJ2-1; CDR3 length: 16; clone size: -; D gene: TRBD2; CDR3 DNA: TGCAGCGTTGCACCCGGGACTAGCGGGAGGTTGGGTGAGCAGTTCTTC; CDR3 protein: CSVAPGTSGRLGEQFF
V gene: TRBV6-1; J gene: TRBJ2-1; CDR3 length: 17; clone size: -; D gene: TRBD2; CDR3 DNA: TGTGCCAGCAGTCAAGTAGCGGGGGGCGCATCGGGGAATGAGCAGTTCTTC; CDR3 protein: CASSQVAGGASGNEQFF
V gene: TRBV6-4; J gene: TRBJ2-2; CDR3 length: 18; clone size: once; D gene: TRBD1; CDR3 DNA: TGTGCCAGCAGTGACTTTCGTGGACAGGGGGCTCGGACCGGGGAGCTGTTTTTT; CDR3 protein: CASSDFRGQGARTGELFF
V gene: TRBV7-9; J gene: TRBJ2-7; CDR3 length: 13; clone size: -; D gene: TRBD2; CDR3 DNA: TGTGCCAGCAGCCCTTGGACTAGCGGGGGGCAGTACTTC; CDR3 protein: CASSPWTSGGQYF
V gene: TRBV7-9; J gene: TRBJ1-5; CDR3 length: 15; clone size: -; D gene: -; CDR3 DNA: TGTTCCAGCAGCCACCTTGGGGGCGGTAATCAGCCCCAGCATTTT; CDR3 protein: CSSSHLGGGNQPQHF
V gene: TRBV27; J gene: TRBJ2-5; CDR3 length: 14; clone size: once; D gene: TRBD2; CDR3 DNA: TGTGCCAGCAGTCCCTTCGCGGGGGAGGAGACCCAGTACTTC; CDR3 protein: CASSPFAGEETQYF
V gene: TRBV7-9; J gene: TRBJ1-3; CDR3 length: 12; clone size: -; D gene: -; CDR3 DNA: TGTTCCAGCATCCACTCTGGAAACACCATATATTTT; CDR3 protein: CSSIHSGNTIYF
V gene: TRBV9; J gene: TRBJ2-3; CDR3 length: 17; clone size: -; D gene: TRBD2; CDR3 DNA: TGTGCCAGCCTGGGGGGGGAACAACCCCTTCCTCCAGATACGCAGTATTTT; CDR3 protein: CASLGGEQPLPPDTQYF
V gene: TRBV6-5; J gene: TRBJ1-2; CDR3 length: 14; clone size: -; D gene: TRBD1; CDR3 DNA: TGTGCCAGCAGTTCTGGACAGGGTACGCGTGGCTACACCTTC; CDR3 protein: CASSSGQGTRGYTF
V gene: TRBV13; J gene: TRBJ2-7; CDR3 length: 12; clone size: -; D gene: -; CDR3 DNA: TGTGCCAGCAGCACCCCTACGGGCGAGCAGTACTTC; CDR3 protein: CASSTPTGEQYF
V gene: TRBV27; J gene: TRBJ1-6; CDR3 length: 18; clone size: -; D gene: TRBD1; CDR3 DNA: TGTGCCAGCAGTTTATTCGCTGATTGGGACAGGGGATATTCACCCCTCCACTTT; CDR3 protein: CASSLFADWDRGYSPLHF
V gene: TRBV7-9; J gene: TRBJ1-4; CDR3 length: 18; clone size: -; D gene: TRBD1; CDR3 DNA: TGTGCCAGCAGCTCAATATCCCCCAGGGGGCGGGCTAATGAAAAACTGTTTTTT; CDR3 protein: CASSSISPRGRANEKLFF
V gene: TRBV29-1; J gene: TRBJ2-7; CDR3 length: 14; clone size: -; D gene: TRBD2; CDR3 DNA: TGCAGCGTTGACCGGACTAGCGGGACGGGTGAGCAGTACTTC; CDR3 protein: CSVDRTSGTGEQYF
V gene: TRBV4-1; J gene: TRBJ2-7; CDR3 length: 16; clone size: few; D gene: TRBD1; CDR3 DNA: TGCGCCAGCAGCCGAGACAGGGGGCTTACTCTGGACGAGCAGTACTTC; CDR3 protein: CASSRDRGLTLDEQYF
V gene: TRBV10-1; J gene: TRBJ2-7; CDR3 length: 12; clone size: few; D gene: -; CDR3 DNA: TGCGCCAGCAGTGACCCGCCAGGGGTGCAGTACTTC; CDR3 protein: CASSDPPGVQYF
V gene: TRBV6-7; J gene: TRBJ2-1; CDR3 length: 14; clone size: -; D gene: -; CDR3 DNA: TGTGCCAGCAGTTACCCCTGCGGGCCCAATGAGCAGTTCTTC; CDR3 protein: CASSYPCGPNEQFF
V gene: TRBV20-1; J gene: TRBJ1-1; CDR3 length: 11; clone size: -; D gene: -; CDR3 DNA: TGCAGTGCCAGTGAGGGCACTGAAGCTTTCTTT; CDR3 protein: CSASEGTEAFF
V gene: TRBV10-1; J gene: TRBJ1-1; CDR3 length: 14; clone size: -; D gene: TRBD1; CDR3 DNA: TGCGCCAGCAGGGCAGGGGGCGAAGGCACTGAAGCTTTCTTT; CDR3 protein: CASRAGGEGTEAFF
V gene: TRBV5-4; J gene: TRBJ2-5; CDR3 length: 12; clone size: -; D gene: -; CDR3 DNA: TGTGCCAGCAGCCTTATCGGGGAGACCCAGTACTTC; CDR3 protein: CASSLIGETQYF
V gene: TRBV28; J gene: TRBJ2-2; CDR3 length: 14; clone size: -; D gene: -; CDR3 DNA: TGTGCCAGCAGTCCTCCTACAGGGTCCGGGGAGCTGTTTTTT; CDR3 protein: CASSPPTGSGELFF
V gene: TRBV28; J gene: TRBJ1-1; CDR3 length: 14; clone size: -; D gene: -; CDR3 DNA: TGTGCCAGCAGTTTTTACAGGGAGAACACTGAAGCTTTCTTT; CDR3 protein: CASSFYRENTEAFF
V gene: TRBV5-5; J gene: TRBJ2-7; CDR3 length: 13; clone size: -; D gene: -; CDR3 DNA: TGTGCCAGCAGCTTGGAACAGTACTACGAGCAGTACTTC; CDR3 protein: CASSLEQYYEQYF
V gene: TRBV19; J gene: TRBJ2-1; CDR3 length: 16; clone size: -; D gene: TRBD2; CDR3 DNA: TGTGCCAGTAGTATAGAATCTAGCGGGGGTTACAATGAGCAGTTCTTC; CDR3 protein: CASSIESSGGYNEQFF
V gene: TRBV5-1; J gene: TRBJ2-7; CDR3 length: 14; clone size: few; D gene: -; CDR3 DNA: TGCGCCAGCAGCTTGGCCGGGTGGACCTACGAGCAGTACTTC; CDR3 protein: CASSLAGWTYEQYF
V gene: TRBV18; J gene: TRBJ2-3; CDR3 length: 16; clone size: few; D gene: TRBD2; CDR3 DNA: TGTGCCAGCTCACCACCCCAGCGGGGGTACACAGATACGCAGTATTTT; CDR3 protein: CASSPPQRGYTDTQYF
V gene: TRBV6-1; J gene: TRBJ1-5; CDR3 length: 16; clone size: -; D gene: -; CDR3 DNA: TGTGCCAGCAGTGACGTCACAGGGTTGAGCAATCAGCCCCAGCATTTT; CDR3 protein: CASSDVTGLSNQPQHF
V gene: TRBV5-1; J gene: TRBJ2-7; CDR3 length: 14; clone size: -; D gene: TRBD1; CDR3 DNA: TGCGCCAGCAGCTTAAAGGGGGCGTCCTACGAGCAGTACTTC; CDR3 protein: CASSLKGASYEQYF
V gene: TRBV5-1; J gene: TRBJ1-4; CDR3 length: 13; clone size: -; D gene: -; CDR3 DNA: TGCGCCAGCAGCTTGCGGGGTGGCGAAAAACTGTTTTTT; CDR3 protein: CASSLRGGEKLFF
V gene: TRBV5-1; J gene: TRBJ1-2; CDR3 length: 16; clone size: -; D gene: TRBD1; CDR3 DNA: TGCGCCAGCAGCTTGGGATTATCGGGGACAGACTATGGCTACACCTTC; CDR3 protein: CASSLGLSGTDYGYTF